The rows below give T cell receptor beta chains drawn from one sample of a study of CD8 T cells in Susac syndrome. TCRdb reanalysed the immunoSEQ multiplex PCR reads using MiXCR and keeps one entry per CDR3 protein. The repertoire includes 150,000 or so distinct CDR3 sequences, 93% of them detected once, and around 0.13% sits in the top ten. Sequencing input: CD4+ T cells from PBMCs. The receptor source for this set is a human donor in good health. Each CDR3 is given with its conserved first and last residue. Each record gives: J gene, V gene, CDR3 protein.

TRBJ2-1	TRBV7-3	CASSPTATYNEQFF
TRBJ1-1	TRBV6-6	CASRHDRGPPWTEAFF
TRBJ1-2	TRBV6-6	CASSYSGQGSSYGYTF
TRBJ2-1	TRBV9	CASSVGGVDEQFF
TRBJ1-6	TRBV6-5	CAIFYRGKGSPLHF
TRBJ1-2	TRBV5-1	CASSRERRGYTF
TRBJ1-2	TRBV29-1	CSVESRREDGYTF
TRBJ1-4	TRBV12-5	CASGLGLGPVEKLFF
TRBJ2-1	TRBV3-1	CASSSTSGGGYEQFF
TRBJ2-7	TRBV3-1	CASSPPGTGYEQYF
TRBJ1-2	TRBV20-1	CSARAAGVGSYGYTF